This is a list of T cell receptor beta chains from one sample in a study of T cell responses to AZD1222 COVID-19 vaccine. Assay: immunoSEQ multiplex PCR; the TCRdb copy retains only in-frame clones and omits some. The data contain 100,000 to 150,000 clones, around 90% of them singletons. This sample comprised peripheral blood, obtained on day 0 of AZD1222 vaccination. Receptors originate from an adult in good health. Each CDR3 is given with its conserved first and last residue. A D gene is named only where the DNA matches it firmly. Only some rows state a clone size, as once, few, many or a class for expanded clones.

clone_size: -; j_call: TRBJ1-2; d_call: TRBD1; v_call: TRBV12-5; cdr3_aa: CASGLPESGTGDGYTF; cdr3_nt: TGTGCTAGTGGTTTGCCCGAATCCGGGACAGGGGATGGCTACACCTTC
clone_size: -; j_call: TRBJ1-5; d_call: TRBD1; v_call: TRBV6-2/TRBV6-3; cdr3_aa: CASSSPGGSQPQHF; cdr3_nt: TGTGCCAGCAGTTCCCCAGGGGGAAGTCAGCCCCAGCATTTT
clone_size: -; j_call: TRBJ1-2; d_call: -; v_call: TRBV5-1; cdr3_aa: CASSLGSGGYTF; cdr3_nt: TGCGCCAGCAGCTTGGGGTCAGGGGGCTACACCTTC
clone_size: -; j_call: TRBJ1-2; d_call: -; v_call: TRBV2; cdr3_aa: CASSERGDYGYTF; cdr3_nt: TGTGCCAGCAGTGAAAGGGGCGACTATGGCTACACCTTC
clone_size: -; j_call: TRBJ2-5; d_call: TRBD2; v_call: TRBV29-1; cdr3_aa: CSVLTSGETQYF; cdr3_nt: TGCAGCGTTCTGACTAGCGGAGAGACCCAGTACTTC
clone_size: -; j_call: TRBJ2-3; d_call: TRBD2; v_call: TRBV4-1; cdr3_aa: CASSQEAGGLSTDTQYF; cdr3_nt: TGCGCCAGCAGCCAAGAGGCGGGGGGCCTTAGCACAGATACGCAGTATTTT
clone_size: -; j_call: TRBJ2-1; d_call: TRBD2; v_call: TRBV10-3; cdr3_aa: CAISELAGGKNEQFF; cdr3_nt: TGTGCCATCAGTGAGTTAGCGGGGGGTAAGAATGAGCAGTTCTTC
clone_size: -; j_call: TRBJ2-7; d_call: TRBD1; v_call: TRBV5-4; cdr3_aa: CASGATGVGEQYF; cdr3_nt: TGTGCCAGCGGGGCGACAGGGGTGGGCGAGCAGTACTTC
clone_size: -; j_call: TRBJ1-2; d_call: -; v_call: TRBV3-1/TRBV3-2; cdr3_aa: CASSQEGPSNYGYTF; cdr3_nt: TGTGCCAGCAGCCAAGAGGGGCCGTCGAACTATGGCTACACCTTC
clone_size: -; j_call: TRBJ2-3; d_call: TRBD2; v_call: TRBV4-2; cdr3_aa: CASSSRILAGSTDTQYF; cdr3_nt: TGTGCCAGCAGCTCCCGGATCCTAGCGGGGAGCACAGATACGCAGTATTTT
clone_size: few; j_call: TRBJ1-2; d_call: -; v_call: TRBV27; cdr3_aa: CASSFLGTGDYGYTF; cdr3_nt: TGTGCCAGCAGTTTTCTCGGGACTGGGGACTATGGCTACACCTTC
clone_size: once; j_call: TRBJ1-1; d_call: -; v_call: TRBV2; cdr3_aa: CARRTDPYTEAFF; cdr3_nt: TGTGCCAGAAGGACAGATCCTTACACTGAAGCTTTCTTT
clone_size: -; j_call: TRBJ2-1; d_call: -; v_call: TRBV18; cdr3_aa: CASSQPRDEQFF; cdr3_nt: TGTGCCAGCTCACAACCCCGCGATGAGCAGTTCTTC
clone_size: -; j_call: TRBJ2-2; d_call: -; v_call: TRBV5-1; cdr3_aa: CASSLAFSANTGELFF; cdr3_nt: TGCGCCAGCAGCTTGGCGTTTTCCGCGAACACCGGGGAGCTGTTTTTT
clone_size: few; j_call: TRBJ2-7; d_call: -; v_call: TRBV6-5; cdr3_aa: CASSQAHYEQYF; cdr3_nt: TGTGCCAGCAGTCAGGCGCACTACGAGCAGTACTTC
clone_size: few; j_call: TRBJ1-3; d_call: TRBD1; v_call: TRBV4-2; cdr3_aa: CASSQVGTGASGNTIYF; cdr3_nt: TGTGCCAGCAGCCAAGTAGGGACAGGGGCCTCTGGAAACACCATATATTTT
clone_size: -; j_call: TRBJ2-4; d_call: -; v_call: TRBV19; cdr3_aa: CASSTAGSWGNIQYF; cdr3_nt: TGTGCCAGTAGTACCGCAGGGTCGTGGGGAAACATTCAGTACTTC
clone_size: -; j_call: TRBJ1-1; d_call: -; v_call: TRBV18; cdr3_aa: CASSPLSDENTEAFF; cdr3_nt: TGTGCCAGCTCACCACTCTCGGATGAGAACACTGAAGCTTTCTTT
clone_size: -; j_call: TRBJ1-4; d_call: TRBD1; v_call: TRBV7-9; cdr3_aa: CASSLGQGAEKLFF; cdr3_nt: TGTGCCAGCAGCTTAGGACAGGGAGCTGAAAAACTGTTTTTT
clone_size: -; j_call: TRBJ2-1; d_call: TRBD1; v_call: TRBV7-3; cdr3_aa: CASSLFGNRGDEQFF; cdr3_nt: TGTGCCAGCAGCTTATTTGGCAACAGGGGGGATGAGCAGTTCTTC
clone_size: -; j_call: TRBJ1-4; d_call: -; v_call: TRBV5-4; cdr3_aa: CASSLPGDNEKLFF; cdr3_nt: TGTGCCAGCAGCTTGCCAGGGGATAATGAAAAACTGTTTTTT
clone_size: -; j_call: TRBJ2-3; d_call: -; v_call: TRBV4-3; cdr3_aa: CASSQVLDFTDTQYF; cdr3_nt: TGCGCCAGCAGCCAAGTTCTTGACTTCACAGATACGCAGTATTTT
clone_size: few; j_call: TRBJ1-6; d_call: -; v_call: TRBV7-2; cdr3_aa: CASSLLGGGNSPLHF; cdr3_nt: TGTGCCAGCAGCTTATTGGGGGGAGGAAATTCACCCCTCCACTTT
clone_size: -; j_call: TRBJ1-4; d_call: -; v_call: TRBV28; cdr3_aa: CASSFTPGVEKLFF; cdr3_nt: TGTGCCAGCAGTTTCACTCCGGGGGTTGAAAAACTGTTTTTT
clone_size: -; j_call: TRBJ2-5; d_call: TRBD2; v_call: TRBV6-2/TRBV6-3; cdr3_aa: CASSPFPRTSGGAPQETQYF; cdr3_nt: TGTGCCAGCAGTCCATTCCCTAGGACTAGCGGGGGGGCTCCCCAAGAGACCCAGTACTTC
clone_size: -; j_call: TRBJ1-4; d_call: -; v_call: TRBV30; cdr3_aa: CAWNPGGGEKLFF; cdr3_nt: TGTGCCTGGAATCCCGGCGGTGGCGAAAAACTGTTTTTT
clone_size: -; j_call: TRBJ1-4; d_call: -; v_call: TRBV27; cdr3_aa: CASTSYGATNEKLFF; cdr3_nt: TGTGCCAGCACCTCTTACGGTGCAACTAATGAAAAACTGTTTTTT
clone_size: -; j_call: TRBJ2-1; d_call: TRBD2; v_call: TRBV5-1; cdr3_aa: CASSSGLAGSDEQFF; cdr3_nt: TGCGCCAGCAGCTCGGGACTAGCGGGAAGTGATGAGCAGTTCTTC
clone_size: -; j_call: TRBJ1-1; d_call: -; v_call: TRBV3-1/TRBV3-2; cdr3_aa: CASSQTSEAFF; cdr3_nt: TGTGCCAGCAGCCAAACCAGTGAAGCTTTCTTT
clone_size: -; j_call: TRBJ2-1; d_call: TRBD2; v_call: TRBV18; cdr3_aa: CASSPPGEGEQFF; cdr3_nt: TGTGCCAGCTCACCACCGGGGGAGGGCGAGCAGTTCTTC
clone_size: once; j_call: TRBJ1-1; d_call: -; v_call: TRBV19; cdr3_aa: CASSTLWTENTEAFF; cdr3_nt: TGTGCCAGTAGTACCCTTTGGACAGAGAACACTGAAGCTTTCTTT
clone_size: -; j_call: TRBJ2-2; d_call: TRBD2; v_call: TRBV29-1; cdr3_aa: CSVHSGKGTGELFF; cdr3_nt: TGCAGCGTTCATAGCGGGAAGGGCACCGGGGAGCTGTTTTTT
clone_size: -; j_call: TRBJ1-4; d_call: -; v_call: TRBV28; cdr3_aa: CASRGPGGFHEKLFF; cdr3_nt: TGTGCCAGCAGGGGACCGGGGGGGTTTCATGAAAAACTGTTTTTT
clone_size: -; j_call: TRBJ2-1; d_call: TRBD2; v_call: TRBV3-1/TRBV3-2; cdr3_aa: CASSQDLAGGSYNEQFF; cdr3_nt: TGTGCCAGCAGCCAAGATCTAGCGGGGGGTTCCTACAATGAGCAGTTCTTC
clone_size: -; j_call: TRBJ1-1; d_call: -; v_call: TRBV11-3; cdr3_aa: CASSLADDLNTEAFF; cdr3_nt: TGTGCCAGCAGCTTGGCGGACGATTTGAACACTGAAGCTTTCTTT
clone_size: -; j_call: TRBJ2-6; d_call: -; v_call: TRBV18; cdr3_aa: CASSLTAPSSGANVLTF; cdr3_nt: TGTGCCAGCTCTTTGACAGCCCCGTCCTCTGGGGCCAACGTCCTGACTTTC
clone_size: -; j_call: TRBJ1-4; d_call: -; v_call: TRBV4-3; cdr3_aa: CASSQDPSGTNEKLFF; cdr3_nt: TGCGCCAGCAGCCAAGATCCCTCAGGAACTAATGAAAAACTGTTTTTT
clone_size: -; j_call: TRBJ2-7; d_call: TRBD1; v_call: TRBV3-1/TRBV3-2; cdr3_aa: CASSQELGVTGGREQYF; cdr3_nt: TGTGCCAGCAGCCAAGAGCTGGGGGTGACAGGGGGCCGGGAGCAGTACTTC
clone_size: -; j_call: TRBJ1-1; d_call: -; v_call: TRBV5-1; cdr3_aa: CASSFSGGNTEAFF; cdr3_nt: TGCGCCAGCAGCTTCTCGGGCGGGAACACTGAAGCTTTCTTT
clone_size: -; j_call: TRBJ2-7; d_call: -; v_call: TRBV5-6; cdr3_aa: CASSPPDRSSYEQYF; cdr3_nt: TGTGCCAGCAGCCCCCCCGACCGGAGCTCCTACGAGCAGTACTTC
clone_size: -; j_call: TRBJ1-1; d_call: -; v_call: TRBV7-2; cdr3_aa: CASSSPQGNTEAFF; cdr3_nt: TGTGCCAGCAGCTCCCCCCAGGGCAACACTGAAGCTTTCTTT
clone_size: -; j_call: TRBJ2-1; d_call: -; v_call: TRBV7-2; cdr3_aa: CASSSGPTSSREQFF; cdr3_nt: TGTGCCAGCAGCTCGGGACCCACCTCATCGCGGGAGCAGTTCTTC